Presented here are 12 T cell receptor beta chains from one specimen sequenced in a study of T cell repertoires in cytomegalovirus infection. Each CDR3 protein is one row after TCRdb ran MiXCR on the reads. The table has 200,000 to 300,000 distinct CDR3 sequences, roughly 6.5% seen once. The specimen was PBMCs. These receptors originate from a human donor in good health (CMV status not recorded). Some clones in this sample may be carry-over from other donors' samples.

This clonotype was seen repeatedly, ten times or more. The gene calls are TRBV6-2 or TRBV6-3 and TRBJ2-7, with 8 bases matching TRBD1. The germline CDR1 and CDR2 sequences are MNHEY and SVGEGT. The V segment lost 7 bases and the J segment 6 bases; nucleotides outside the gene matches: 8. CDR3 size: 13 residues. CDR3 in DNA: TGTGCCAGCAAGATCGGGACAGGCAGCGAGCAGTACTTC. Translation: CASKIGTGSEQYF.

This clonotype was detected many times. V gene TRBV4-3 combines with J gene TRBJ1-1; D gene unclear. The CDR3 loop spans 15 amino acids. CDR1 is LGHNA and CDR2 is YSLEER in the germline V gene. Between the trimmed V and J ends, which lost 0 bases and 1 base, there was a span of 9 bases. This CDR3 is CASSQDGRGNTEAFF. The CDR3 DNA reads TGCGCCAGCAGCCAAGACGGACGGGGGAACACTGAAGCTTTCTTT.

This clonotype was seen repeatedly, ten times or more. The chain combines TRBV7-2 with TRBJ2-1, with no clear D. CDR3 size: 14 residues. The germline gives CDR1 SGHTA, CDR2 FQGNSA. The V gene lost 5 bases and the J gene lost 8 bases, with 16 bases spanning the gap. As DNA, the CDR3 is TGTGCCAGCAGCCCCCGGTACCGAGACGATGAGCAGTTCTTC. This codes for CASSPRYRDDEQFF.

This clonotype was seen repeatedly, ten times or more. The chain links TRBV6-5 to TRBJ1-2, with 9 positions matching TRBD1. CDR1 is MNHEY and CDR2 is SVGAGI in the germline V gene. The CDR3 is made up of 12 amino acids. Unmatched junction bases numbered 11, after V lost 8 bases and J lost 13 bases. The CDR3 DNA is TGTGCCAGCCGGCGGACAGGGGAACAGGGCACCTTC. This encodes CASRRTGEQGTF.

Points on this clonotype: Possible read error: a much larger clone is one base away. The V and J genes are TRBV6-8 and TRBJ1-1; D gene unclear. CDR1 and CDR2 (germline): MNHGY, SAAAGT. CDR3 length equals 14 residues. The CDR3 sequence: CASRYSPDHTEAFF. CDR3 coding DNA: TGTGCCAGCAGATACTCTCCAGATCACACTGAAGCTTTCTTT.

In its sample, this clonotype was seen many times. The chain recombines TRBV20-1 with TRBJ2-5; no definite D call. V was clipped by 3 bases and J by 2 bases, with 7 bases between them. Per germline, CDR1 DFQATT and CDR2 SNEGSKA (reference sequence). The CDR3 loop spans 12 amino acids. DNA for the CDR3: TGCAGTGCTAGGGTGGGACAAGAGACCCAGTACTTC. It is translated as CSARVGQETQYF.

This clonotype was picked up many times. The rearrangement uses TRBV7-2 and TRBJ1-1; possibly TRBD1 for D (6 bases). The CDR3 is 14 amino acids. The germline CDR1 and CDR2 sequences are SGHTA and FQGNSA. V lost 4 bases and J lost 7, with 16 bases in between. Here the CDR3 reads CASSSKQGSGEAFF. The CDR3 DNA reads TGTGCCAGCAGCTCAAAACAGGGTAGTGGTGAAGCTTTCTTT.

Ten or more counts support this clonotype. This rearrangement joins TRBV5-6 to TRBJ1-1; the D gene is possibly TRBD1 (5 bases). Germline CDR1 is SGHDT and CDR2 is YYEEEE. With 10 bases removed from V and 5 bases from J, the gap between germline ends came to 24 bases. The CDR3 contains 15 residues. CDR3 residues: CASQPTPGQRTEAFF. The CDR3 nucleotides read TGTGCCTCCCAACCGACGCCGGGGCAGCGGACTGAAGCTTTCTTT.

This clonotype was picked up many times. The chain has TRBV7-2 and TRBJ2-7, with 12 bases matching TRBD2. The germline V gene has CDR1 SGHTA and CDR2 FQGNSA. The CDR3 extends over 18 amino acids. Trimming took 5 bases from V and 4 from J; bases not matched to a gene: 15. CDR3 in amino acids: CASSRGLAGPPPSYEQYF. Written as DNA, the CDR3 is TGTGCCAGCAGCCGGGGACTAGCGGGTCCGCCCCCGTCTTACGAGCAGTACTTC.

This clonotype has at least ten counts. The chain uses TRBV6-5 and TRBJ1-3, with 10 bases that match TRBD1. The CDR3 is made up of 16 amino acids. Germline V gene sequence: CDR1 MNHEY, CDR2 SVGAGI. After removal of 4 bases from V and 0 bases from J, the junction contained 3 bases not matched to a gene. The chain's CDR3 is CASSSRDRGSGNTIYF. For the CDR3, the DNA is TGTGCCAGCAGTTCCCGGGACAGGGGCTCTGGAAACACCATATATTTT.

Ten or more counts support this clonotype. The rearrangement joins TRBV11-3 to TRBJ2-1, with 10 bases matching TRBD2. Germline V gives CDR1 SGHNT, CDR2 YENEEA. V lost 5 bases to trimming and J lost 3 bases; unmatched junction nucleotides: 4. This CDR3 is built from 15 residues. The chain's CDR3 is CASSTSGGVYNEQFF. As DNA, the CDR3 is TGTGCCAGCAGCACCAGCGGGGGGGTCTACAATGAGCAGTTCTTC.

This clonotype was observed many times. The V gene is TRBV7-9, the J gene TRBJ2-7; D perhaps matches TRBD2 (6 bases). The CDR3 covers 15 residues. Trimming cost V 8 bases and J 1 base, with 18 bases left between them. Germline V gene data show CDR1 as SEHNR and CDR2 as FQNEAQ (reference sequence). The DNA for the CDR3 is TGTGCCAGCTGCCGAGGGGAGGCAGGGTCCTACGAGCAGTACTTC. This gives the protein CASCRGEAGSYEQYF.